The clone carrying this T cell receptor (beta chain) was picked up a small number of times. Its matching antigen is unknown. These data are taken from a study of response to subunit inactivated influenza vaccine. Each CDR3 protein gets one entry after TCRdb re-called the RT-PCR reads with MiXCR. The table has a few hundred thousand distinct CDR3 sequences, about 14% seen once. The V gene lost 8 bases and the J gene lost 15 bases, with 17 bases spanning the gap. The germline gives CDR1 SNHLY, CDR2 FYNNEI. The CDR3 has 11 amino acids. Study results and limitations: Authors suggested few new T cells are recruited by each seasonal influenza vaccination.

Sequences were derived from PBMCs from blood, sampled 12 days after vaccination. The chain combines TRBV2 with TRBJ2-1; D might be TRBD1 (5 bases). This clonotype was obtained from a man aged 50-60 years who received an inactivated influenza vaccine. CDR3 sequence (DNA): TGTGCCAGCGACTTCGCAGGGTCTCGGTTCTTC. Translated, it gives CASDFAGSRFF.